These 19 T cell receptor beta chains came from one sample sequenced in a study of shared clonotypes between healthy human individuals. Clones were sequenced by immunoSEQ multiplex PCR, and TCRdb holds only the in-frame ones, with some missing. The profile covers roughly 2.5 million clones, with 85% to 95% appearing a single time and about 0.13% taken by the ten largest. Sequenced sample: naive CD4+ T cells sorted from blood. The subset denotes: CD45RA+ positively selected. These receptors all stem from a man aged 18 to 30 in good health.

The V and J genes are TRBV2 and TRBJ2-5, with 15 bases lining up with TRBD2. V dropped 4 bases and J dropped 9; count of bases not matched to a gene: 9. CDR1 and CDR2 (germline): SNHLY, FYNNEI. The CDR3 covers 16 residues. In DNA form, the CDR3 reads TGTGCCAGCAGTGCGGGACTAGCGGGAGGCCACACGGCCCAGTACTTC. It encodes CASSAGLAGGHTAQYF.

The chain's CDR3 is CASSLLLASSYNSPLHF. CDR3 nucleotides: TGTGCCAGCAGCTTGTTATTGGCAAGCTCCTATAATTCACCCCTCCACTTT. The chain couples TRBV5-4 to TRBJ1-6, with D uncertain. Germline V gene lookup returns CDR1 SGHNT and CDR2 YYREEE (reference sequence). This CDR3 spans 17 amino acids. The V and J ends lost 1 base and 0 bases respectively, with 11 bases between them.

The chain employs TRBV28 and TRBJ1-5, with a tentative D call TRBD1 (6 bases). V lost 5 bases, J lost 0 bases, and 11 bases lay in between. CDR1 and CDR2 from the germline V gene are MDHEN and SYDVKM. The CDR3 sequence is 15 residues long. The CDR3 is CASSHDRYSNQPQHF. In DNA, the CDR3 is TGTGCCAGCAGTCATGACAGGTATAGCAATCAGCCCCAGCATTTT.

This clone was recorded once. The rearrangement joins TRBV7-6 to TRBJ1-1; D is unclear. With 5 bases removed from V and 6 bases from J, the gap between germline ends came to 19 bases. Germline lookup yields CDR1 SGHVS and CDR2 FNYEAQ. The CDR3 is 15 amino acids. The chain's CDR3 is CASSQIGLSGAEAFF. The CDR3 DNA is TGTGCCAGCAGCCAAATAGGGTTGTCGGGAGCTGAAGCTTTCTTT.

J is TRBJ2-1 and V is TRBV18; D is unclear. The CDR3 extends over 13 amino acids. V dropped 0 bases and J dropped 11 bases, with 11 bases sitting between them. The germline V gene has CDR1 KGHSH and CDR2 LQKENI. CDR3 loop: CASSPPARNQQFF. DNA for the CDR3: TGTGCCAGCTCACCACCGGCCAGAAACCAGCAGTTCTTC.

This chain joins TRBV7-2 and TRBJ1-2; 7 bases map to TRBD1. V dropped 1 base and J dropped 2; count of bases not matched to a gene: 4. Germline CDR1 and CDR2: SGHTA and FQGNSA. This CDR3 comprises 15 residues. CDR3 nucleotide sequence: TGTGCCAGCAGCTTAGACAGGGGTCCAAACTATGGCTACACCTTC. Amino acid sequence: CASSLDRGPNYGYTF. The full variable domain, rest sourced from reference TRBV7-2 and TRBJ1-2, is GAGVSQSPSNKVTEKGKDVELRCDPISGHTALYWYRQSLGQGLEFLIYFQGNSAPDKSGLPSDRFSAERTGGSVSTLTIQRTQQEDSAVYLCASSLDRGPNYGYTFGSGTRLTVV.

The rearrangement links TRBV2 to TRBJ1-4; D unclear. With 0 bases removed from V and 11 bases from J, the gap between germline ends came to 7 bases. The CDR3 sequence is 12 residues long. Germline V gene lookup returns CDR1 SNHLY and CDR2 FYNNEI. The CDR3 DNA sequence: TGTGCCAGCAGTGAAGCGAAAAGGAAACTGTTTTTT. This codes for CASSEAKRKLFF.

The CDR3 DNA reads as TGTGCCAGCAGGCCCGACAGGGGGTTAAACACCGGGGAGCTGTTTTTT. It translates to CASRPDRGLNTGELFF. The rearrangement joins TRBV2 to TRBJ2-2; 9 positions agree with TRBD1. Germline CDR1 and CDR2: SNHLY and FYNNEI. CDR3 size: 16 residues. After removal of 6 bases from V and 2 bases from J, the junction contained 7 bases not matched to a gene.

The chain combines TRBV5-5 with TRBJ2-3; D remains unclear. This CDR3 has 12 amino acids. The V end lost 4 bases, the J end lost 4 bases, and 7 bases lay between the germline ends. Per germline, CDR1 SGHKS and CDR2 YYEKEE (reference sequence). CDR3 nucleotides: TGTGCCAGCAGCCCTGGGGCAGATACGCAGTATTTT. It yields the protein CASSPGADTQYF.

CDR3 residues: CASSPRGHGEQYF. In DNA form, the CDR3 reads TGTGCCAGCAGCCCGCGCGGGCATGGCGAGCAGTACTTC. The chain links TRBV11-2 to TRBJ2-7, with D possibly being TRBD2 (5 bases). The CDR3 contains 13 residues. Germline loops: CDR1 SGHAT, CDR2 FQNNGV. The germline V and J ends were trimmed by 5 bases and 6 bases, with 14 bases remaining between them.

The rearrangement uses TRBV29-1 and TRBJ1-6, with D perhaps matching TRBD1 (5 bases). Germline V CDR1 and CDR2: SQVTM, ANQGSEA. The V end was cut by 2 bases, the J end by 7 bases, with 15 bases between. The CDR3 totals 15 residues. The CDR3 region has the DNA TGCAGCGTTGAATGGGGCAGGGAAAAGAATTCACCCCTCCACTTT. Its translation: CSVEWGREKNSPLHF.

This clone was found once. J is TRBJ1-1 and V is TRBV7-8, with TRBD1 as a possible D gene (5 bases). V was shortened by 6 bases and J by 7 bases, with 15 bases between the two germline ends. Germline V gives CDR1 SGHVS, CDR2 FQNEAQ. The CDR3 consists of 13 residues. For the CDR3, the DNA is TGTGCCAGCAGTTGGGGGGGAATTAATGAAGCTTTCTTT. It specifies CASSWGGINEAFF.

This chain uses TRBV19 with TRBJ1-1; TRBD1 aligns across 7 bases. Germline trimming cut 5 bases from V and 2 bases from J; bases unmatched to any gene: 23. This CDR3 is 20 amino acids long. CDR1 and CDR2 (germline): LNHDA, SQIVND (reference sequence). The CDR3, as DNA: TGTGCCAGTAGTCCCGGGGGAAGCAGGGGGAAAAGCCCCGTTAACACTGAAGCTTTCTTT. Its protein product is CASSPGGSRGKSPVNTEAFF.

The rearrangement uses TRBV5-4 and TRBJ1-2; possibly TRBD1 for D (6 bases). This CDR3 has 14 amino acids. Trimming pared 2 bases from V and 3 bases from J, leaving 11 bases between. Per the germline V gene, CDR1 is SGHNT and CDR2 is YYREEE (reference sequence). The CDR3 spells CASSFGSGDYGYTF. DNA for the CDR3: TGTGCCAGCAGCTTCGGATCAGGGGACTATGGCTACACCTTC.

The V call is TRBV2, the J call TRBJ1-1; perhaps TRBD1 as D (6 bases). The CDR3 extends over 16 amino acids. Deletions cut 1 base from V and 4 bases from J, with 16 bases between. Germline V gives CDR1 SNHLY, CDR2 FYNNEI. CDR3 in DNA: TGTGCCAGCAGTGAAGATGGTTGGACAGTGGGCACTGAAGCTTTCTTT. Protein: CASSEDGWTVGTEAFF. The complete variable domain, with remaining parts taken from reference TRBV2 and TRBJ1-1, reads EPEVTQTPSHQVTQMGQEVILRCVPISNHLYFYWYRQILGQKVEFLVSFYNNEISEKSEIFDDQFSVERPDGSNFTLKIRSTKLEDSAMYFCASSEDGWTVGTEAFFGQGTRLTVV.

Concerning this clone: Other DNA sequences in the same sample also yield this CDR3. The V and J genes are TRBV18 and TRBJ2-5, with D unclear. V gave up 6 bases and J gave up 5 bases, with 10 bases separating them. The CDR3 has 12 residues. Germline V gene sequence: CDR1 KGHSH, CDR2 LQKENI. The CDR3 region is CASSPNGETQYF. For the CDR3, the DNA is TGTGCCAGCTCCCCGAATGGGGAGACCCAGTACTTC.

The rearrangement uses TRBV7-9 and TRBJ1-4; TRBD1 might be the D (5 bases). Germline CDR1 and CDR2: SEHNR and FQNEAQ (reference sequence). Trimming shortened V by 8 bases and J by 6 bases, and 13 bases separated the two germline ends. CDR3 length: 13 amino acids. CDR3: CASARARDEKLFF. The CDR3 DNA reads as TGTGCCAGCGCTCGGGCCAGGGATGAAAAACTGTTTTTT.

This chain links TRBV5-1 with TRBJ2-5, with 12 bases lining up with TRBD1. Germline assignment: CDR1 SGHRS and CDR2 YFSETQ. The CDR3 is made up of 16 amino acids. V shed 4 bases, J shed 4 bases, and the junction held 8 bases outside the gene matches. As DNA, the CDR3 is TGCGCCAGCAGCGCCGGGACAGGGGGCAAAGGAGAGACCCAGTACTTC. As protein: CASSAGTGGKGETQYF.

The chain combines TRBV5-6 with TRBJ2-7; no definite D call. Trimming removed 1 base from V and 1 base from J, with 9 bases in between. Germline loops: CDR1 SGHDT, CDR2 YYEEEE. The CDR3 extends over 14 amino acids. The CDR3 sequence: CASSLSHGSYEQYF. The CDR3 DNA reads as TGTGCCAGCAGCTTGAGCCACGGGTCCTACGAGCAGTACTTC.